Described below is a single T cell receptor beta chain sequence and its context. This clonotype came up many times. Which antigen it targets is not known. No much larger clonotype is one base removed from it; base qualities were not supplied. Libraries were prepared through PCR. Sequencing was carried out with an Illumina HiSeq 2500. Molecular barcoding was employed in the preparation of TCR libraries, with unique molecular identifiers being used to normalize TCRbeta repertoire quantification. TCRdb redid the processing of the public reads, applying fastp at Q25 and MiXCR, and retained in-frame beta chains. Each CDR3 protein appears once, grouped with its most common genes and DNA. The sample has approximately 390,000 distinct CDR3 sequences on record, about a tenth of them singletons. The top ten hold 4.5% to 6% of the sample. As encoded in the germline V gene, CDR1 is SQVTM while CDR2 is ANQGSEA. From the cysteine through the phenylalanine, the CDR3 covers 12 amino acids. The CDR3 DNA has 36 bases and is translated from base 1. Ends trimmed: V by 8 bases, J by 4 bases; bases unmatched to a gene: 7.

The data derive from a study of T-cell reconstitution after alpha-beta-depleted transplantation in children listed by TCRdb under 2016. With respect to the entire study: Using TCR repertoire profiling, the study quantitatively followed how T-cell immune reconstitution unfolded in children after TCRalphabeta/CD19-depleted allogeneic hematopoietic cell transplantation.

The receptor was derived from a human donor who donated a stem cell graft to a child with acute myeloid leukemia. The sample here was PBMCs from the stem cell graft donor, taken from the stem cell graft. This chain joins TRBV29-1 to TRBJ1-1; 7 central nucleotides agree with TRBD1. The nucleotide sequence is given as TGCAGCACCGGACAGGTAGCCACTGAAGCTTTCTTT. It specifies CSTGQVATEAFF.